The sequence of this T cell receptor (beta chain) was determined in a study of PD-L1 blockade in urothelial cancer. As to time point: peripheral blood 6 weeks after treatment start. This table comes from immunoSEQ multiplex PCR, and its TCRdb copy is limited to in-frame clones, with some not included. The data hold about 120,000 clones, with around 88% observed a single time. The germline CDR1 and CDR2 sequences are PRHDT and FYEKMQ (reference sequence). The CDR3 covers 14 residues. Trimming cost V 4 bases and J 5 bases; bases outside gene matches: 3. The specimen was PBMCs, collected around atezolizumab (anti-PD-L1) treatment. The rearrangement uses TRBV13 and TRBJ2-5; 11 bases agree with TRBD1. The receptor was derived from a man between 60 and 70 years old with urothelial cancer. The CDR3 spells CASSWDRGGETQYF. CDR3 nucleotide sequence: TGTGCCAGCAGCTGGGACAGGGGGGGGGAGACCCAGTACTTC.